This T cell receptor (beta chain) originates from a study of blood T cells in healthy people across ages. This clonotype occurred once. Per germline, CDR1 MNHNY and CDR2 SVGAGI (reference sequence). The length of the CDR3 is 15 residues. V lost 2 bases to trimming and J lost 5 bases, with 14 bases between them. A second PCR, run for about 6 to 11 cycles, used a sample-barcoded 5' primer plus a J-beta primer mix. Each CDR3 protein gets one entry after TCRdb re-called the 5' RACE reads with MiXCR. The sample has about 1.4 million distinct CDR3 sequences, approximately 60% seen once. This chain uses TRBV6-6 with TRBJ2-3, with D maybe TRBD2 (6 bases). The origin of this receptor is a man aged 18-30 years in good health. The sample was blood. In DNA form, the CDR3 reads TGTGCCAGCAGTTACGTGGAGGGGAGAAAAGATACGCAGTATTTT. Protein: CASSYVEGRKDTQYF.